This T cell receptor beta chain derives from a study of blood T cells in healthy people across ages. Study as a whole: Per every two T cells, about one barcoded beta molecule was captured by template switching. Study findings and constraints: Investigators treated diversity estimates from one million T cells as underestimates.

The CDR3 consists of 16 residues. The V segment lost 2 bases and the J segment 7 bases; nucleotides outside the gene matches: 10. CDR1 is LGHNT and CDR2 is FRNRAP in the germline V gene. A sample-barcoded 5' primer and a J-beta primer mix were used in a second PCR of roughly 7 to 11 cycles. MiXCR, applied by TCRdb to the 5' RACE reads, yields one record per CDR3 protein. The table has 1.5 million to 2 million distinct CDR3 sequences, roughly 27% seen once; the top ten hold 7.7%. This clonotype was observed many times. Its cognate antigen is unknown. Isolating PBMCs gave at least 6.5 million of these cells per sample.

Material: blood. The clonotype comes from a woman aged 25 to 39 in good health. This chain links TRBV12-5 with TRBJ2-1; 8 bases are a match to TRBD2. The DNA for the CDR3 is TGTGCTAGTGGTTTGCTTCTAGCGGGCCAGGGGAATGAGCAGTTCTTC. Translating it yields CASGLLLAGQGNEQFF.